This TCR beta chain was sequenced for a study of cytomegalovirus exposure and HLA in healthy donors. Study summary: The 120 validation repertoires were produced on the same platform as the roughly 720 repertoires of the first cohort. This was reported in a later analysis.

Sequencing was performed with immunoSEQ multiplex PCR; in TCRdb, only in-frame clones are kept and a portion is missing. The table lists hundreds of thousands of clones, 65% to 85% of them singletons, with around 15% in the top ten. Concerning this clone itself: No antigen is known for it.

The CDR3 is 12 residues long. Germline V lookup: CDR1 MNHEY, CDR2 SVGAGI. Trimming stripped 0 bases from V and 8 bases from J, with 7 bases between. The approximately 130-subject validation cohort, separate from the roughly 670-subject first cohort, included the donors. Points from the study as a whole: Investigators reported more than 150 TCR beta chains as tied to cytomegalovirus. There were a few CMV-associated chains whose specificity for CMV antigens was confirmed in vitro.

The receptor comes from a woman in her thirties in good health and CMV-seropositive. Sequenced input: PBMCs. The chain employs TRBV6-5 and TRBJ1-2; the D is unclear. CDR3 DNA: TGTGCCAGCAGTTACTCCGCCGACGGCTACACCTTC. This codes for CASSYSADGYTF.